This T cell receptor beta chain was sequenced in a study of T cell responses to AZD1222 COVID-19 vaccine. Study-level background: Pooling of second doses given at about 4 or about 12 weeks was done.

The CDR3 length is 17 residues. V shed 1 base and J 4 bases; nucleotides not matched to a gene: 10. In germline, CDR1 is LGHNA, CDR2 YNFKEQ. Assay: immunoSEQ multiplex PCR; the TCRdb copy retains only in-frame clones and omits some. The sample has 75,000 to 90,000 clones, roughly 88% seen once. This chain uses TRBV4-2 with TRBJ2-7, with TRBD2 matching over 10 bases. This TCR derives from an adult in good health. The specimen comprised peripheral blood, sampled on day 0 of AZD1222 vaccination. CDR3 residues: CASSQAPRASGGYEQYF. CDR3 DNA sequence: TGTGCCAGCAGCCAAGCCCCGCGAGCTAGCGGGGGTTACGAGCAGTACTTC.